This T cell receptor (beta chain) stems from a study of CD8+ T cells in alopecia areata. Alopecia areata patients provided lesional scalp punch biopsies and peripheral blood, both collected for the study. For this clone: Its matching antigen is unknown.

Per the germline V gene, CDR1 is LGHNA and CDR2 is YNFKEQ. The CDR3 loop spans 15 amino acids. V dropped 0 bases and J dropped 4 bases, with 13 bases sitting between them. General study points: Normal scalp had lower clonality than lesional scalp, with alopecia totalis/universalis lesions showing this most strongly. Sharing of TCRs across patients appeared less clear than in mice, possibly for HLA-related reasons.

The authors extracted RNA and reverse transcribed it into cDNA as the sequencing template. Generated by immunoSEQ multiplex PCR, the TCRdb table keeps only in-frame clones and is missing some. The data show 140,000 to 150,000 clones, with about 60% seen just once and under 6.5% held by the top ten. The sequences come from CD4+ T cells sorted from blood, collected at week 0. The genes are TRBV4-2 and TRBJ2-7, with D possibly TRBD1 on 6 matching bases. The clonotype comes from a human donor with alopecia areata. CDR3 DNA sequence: TGTGCCAGCAGCCAAGATCTCCCAGGGGAGTACGAGCAGTACTTC. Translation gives CASSQDLPGEYEQYF.